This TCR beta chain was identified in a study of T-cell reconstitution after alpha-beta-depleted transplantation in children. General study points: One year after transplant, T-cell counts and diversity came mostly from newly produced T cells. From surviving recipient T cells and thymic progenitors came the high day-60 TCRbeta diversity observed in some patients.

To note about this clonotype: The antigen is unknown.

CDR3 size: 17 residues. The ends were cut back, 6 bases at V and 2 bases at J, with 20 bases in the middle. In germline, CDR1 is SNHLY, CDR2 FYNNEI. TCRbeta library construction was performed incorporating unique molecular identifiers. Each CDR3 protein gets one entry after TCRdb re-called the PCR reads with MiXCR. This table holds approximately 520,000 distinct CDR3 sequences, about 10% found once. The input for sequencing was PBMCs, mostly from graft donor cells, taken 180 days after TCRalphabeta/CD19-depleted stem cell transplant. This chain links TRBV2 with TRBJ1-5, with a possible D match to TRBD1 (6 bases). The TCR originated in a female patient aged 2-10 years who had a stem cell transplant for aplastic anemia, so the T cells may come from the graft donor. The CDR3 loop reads CASRPGTTSVGNQPQHF. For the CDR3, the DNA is TGTGCCAGCAGGCCCGGGACAACCTCAGTTGGCAATCAGCCCCAGCATTTT. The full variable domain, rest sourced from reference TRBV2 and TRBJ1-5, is EPEVTQTPSHQVTQMGQEVILRCVPISNHLYFYWYRQILGQKVEFLVSFYNNEISEKSEIFDDQFSVERPDGSNFTLKIRSTKLEDSAMYFCASRPGTTSVGNQPQHFGDGTRLSIL.